This T cell receptor beta chain was identified during a study of T cell repertoires in cytomegalovirus infection. Study overall: Recently identified HLA-C-restricted CMV epitopes and well-studied HLA-B-restricted CMV epitopes were used by the study. It was the public TCR beta signatures that indicated both CMV infection and matching HLA type.

Points on this clonotype: Its antigen is as yet unknown.

Germline-derived CDR1 and CDR2 are MNHNS and SASEGT. Germline trimming cut 8 bases from V and 1 base from J; bases unmatched to any gene: 5. The CDR3 loop spans 15 amino acids. General observations from the study: Dominating the ex vivo response were HLA-C-restricted CMV-specific TCR beta clonotypes.

TCRdb fed the reads into MiXCR, producing one record per CDR3 protein. The table records roughly 990,000 distinct CDR3 sequences, approximately 31% of them present only once. This receptor was obtained from a human donor in good health (CMV status not recorded). Some clones in this sample may be carry-over from other donors' samples. This rearrangement joins TRBV6-1 to TRBJ2-2, with 9 bases aligning to TRBD1. The sample here was cultured CD8+ T cells from PBMCs, taken from culture after CMV antigen stimulation. The DNA for the CDR3 is TGTGCCAGCTCTAACAGGGGGCAGAACACCGGGGAGCTGTTTTTT. It encodes CASSNRGQNTGELFF.